This T cell receptor (beta chain) came from a study of T cell responses to AZD1222 COVID-19 vaccine. Study-wide background: Combined were second doses at about 4 or about 12 weeks. Findings and limits, study-wide: Epitopes outside B.1.351 and B.1.1.7 mutated regions reportedly drew nearly half of spike TCRs. White British people made up most donors, females outnumbered males, and clonal diversity was possibly underestimated. Baseline antibody screening turned up just 6 or 7 seropositive AZD1222 recipients.

The CDR3 covers 13 residues. V trimming: 1 base; J trimming: 8 bases; junction bases outside the gene matches: 4. Germline values: CDR1 SGHAT, CDR2 FQNNGV. This clone appeared once. As yet, its antigen is unknown. Here immunoSEQ multiplex PCR was the method, and the copy in TCRdb shows in-frame clones only, minus some. The table includes 150,000 to 200,000 clones, around 94% detected once. The receptor's source is an adult in good health. Sequencing was performed on peripheral blood, taken on day 0 of AZD1222 vaccination. The chain links TRBV11-2 to TRBJ1-1, with 7 bases that match TRBD1. CDR3 in DNA: TGTGCCAGCAGCTTAGGGGTCAGGGGGGAAGCTTTCTTT. As protein: CASSLGVRGEAFF.